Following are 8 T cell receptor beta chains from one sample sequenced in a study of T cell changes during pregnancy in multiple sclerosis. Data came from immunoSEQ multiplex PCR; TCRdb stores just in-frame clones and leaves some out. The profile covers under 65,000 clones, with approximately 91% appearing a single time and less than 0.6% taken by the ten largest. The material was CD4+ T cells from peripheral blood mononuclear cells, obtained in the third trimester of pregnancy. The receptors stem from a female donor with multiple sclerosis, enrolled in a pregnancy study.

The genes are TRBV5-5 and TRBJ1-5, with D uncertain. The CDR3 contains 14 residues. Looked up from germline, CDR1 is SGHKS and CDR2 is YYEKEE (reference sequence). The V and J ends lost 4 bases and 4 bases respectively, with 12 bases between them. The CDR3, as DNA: TGTGCCAGCAGCCGAGGGTTCCAAAATCAGCCCCAGCATTTT. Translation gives CASSRGFQNQPQHF.

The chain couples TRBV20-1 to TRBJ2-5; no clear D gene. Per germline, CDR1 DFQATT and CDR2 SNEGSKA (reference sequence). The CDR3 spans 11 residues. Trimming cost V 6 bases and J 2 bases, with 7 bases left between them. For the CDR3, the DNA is TGCAGTGCCCCAACACAAGAGACCCAGTACTTC. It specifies CSAPTQETQYF.

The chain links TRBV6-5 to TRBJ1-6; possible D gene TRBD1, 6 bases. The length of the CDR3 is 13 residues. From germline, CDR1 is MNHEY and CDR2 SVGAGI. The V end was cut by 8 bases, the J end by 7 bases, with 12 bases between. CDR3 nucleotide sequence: TGTGCCAGCGTTGGCCAGGGGAATTCACCCCTCCACTTT. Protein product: CASVGQGNSPLHF.

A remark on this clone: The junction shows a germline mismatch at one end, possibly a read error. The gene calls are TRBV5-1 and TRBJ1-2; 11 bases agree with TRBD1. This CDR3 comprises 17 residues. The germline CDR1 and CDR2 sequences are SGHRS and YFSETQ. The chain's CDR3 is CASSSPVGTGGNDGYTF. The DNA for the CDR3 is TGCGCCAGCAGCTCGCCTGTAGGGACAGGGGGTAACGATGGCTACACCTTC.

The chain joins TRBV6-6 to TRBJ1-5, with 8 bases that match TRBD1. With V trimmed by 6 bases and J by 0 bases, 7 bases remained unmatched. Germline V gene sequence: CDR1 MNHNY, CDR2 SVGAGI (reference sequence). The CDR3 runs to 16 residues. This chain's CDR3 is CASSTPDRGSNQPQHF. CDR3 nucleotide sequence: TGTGCCAGCAGCACCCCTGACAGGGGTAGCAATCAGCCCCAGCATTTT.

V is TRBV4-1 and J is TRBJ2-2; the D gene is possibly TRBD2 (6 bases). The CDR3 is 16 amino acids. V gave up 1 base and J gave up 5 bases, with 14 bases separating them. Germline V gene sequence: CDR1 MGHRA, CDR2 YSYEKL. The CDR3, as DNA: TGCGCCAGCAGCCAAGTAGGAGGGAAACGAACCGGGGAGCTGTTTTTT. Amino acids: CASSQVGGKRTGELFF.

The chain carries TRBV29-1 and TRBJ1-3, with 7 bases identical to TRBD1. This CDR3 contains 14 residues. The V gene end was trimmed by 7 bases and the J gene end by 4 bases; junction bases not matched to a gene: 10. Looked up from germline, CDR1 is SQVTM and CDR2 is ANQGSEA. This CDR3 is CSELTGDSGNTIYF. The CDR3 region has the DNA TGCAGCGAGCTCACAGGGGACTCCGGAAACACCATATATTTT. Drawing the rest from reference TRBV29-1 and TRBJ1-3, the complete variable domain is SAVISQKPSRDICQRGTSLTIQCQVDSQVTMMFWYRQQPGQSLTLIATANQGSEATYESGFVIDKFPISRPNLTFSTLTVSNMSPEDSSIYLCSELTGDSGNTIYFGEGSWLTVV.

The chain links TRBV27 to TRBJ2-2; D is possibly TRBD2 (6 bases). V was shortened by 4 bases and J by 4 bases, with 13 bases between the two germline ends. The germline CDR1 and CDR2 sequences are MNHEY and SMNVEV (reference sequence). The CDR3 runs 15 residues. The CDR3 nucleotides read TGTGCCAGCAGTTCGGGATCAGCGGGCACCGGGGAGCTGTTTTTT. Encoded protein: CASSSGSAGTGELFF.